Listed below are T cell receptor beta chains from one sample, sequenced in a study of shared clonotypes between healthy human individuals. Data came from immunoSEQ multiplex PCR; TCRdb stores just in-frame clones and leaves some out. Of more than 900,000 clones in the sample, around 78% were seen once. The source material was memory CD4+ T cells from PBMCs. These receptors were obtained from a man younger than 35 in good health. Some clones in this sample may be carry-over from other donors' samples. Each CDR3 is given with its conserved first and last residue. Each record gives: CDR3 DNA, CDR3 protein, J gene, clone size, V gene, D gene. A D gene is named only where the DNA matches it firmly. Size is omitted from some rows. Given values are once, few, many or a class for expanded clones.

TGCGCCAGCAGCTTCCGGAGTCAGAAGGAAAAACTGTTTTTT	CASSFRSQKEKLFF	TRBJ1-4	NA	TRBV5-1	NA
TGCGCCAGCAGCTTTCAAACAGGGGAGGAGCAGTTCTTC	CASSFQTGEEQFF	TRBJ2-1	NA	TRBV5-1	TRBD1
TGTGCCAGCAGTCCTGGGCAGGGCCGTGGAGATACGCAGTATTTT	CASSPGQGRGDTQYF	TRBJ2-3	NA	TRBV6-1	NA
TGCGCCAGCAGGACAGCACGGGAGACCCAGTACTTC	CASRTARETQYF	TRBJ2-5	NA	TRBV10-2	NA
TGTGCCAGCAGCCTGGGACAGCCCTACAATGAGCAGTTCTTC	CASSLGQPYNEQFF	TRBJ2-1	few	TRBV5-6	TRBD1
TGCGCCAGCTCCCAAGACTCAGGGGCGGATACGCAGTATTTT	CASSQDSGADTQYF	TRBJ2-3	once	TRBV5-1	NA
TGCGCCAGCAGCTGGACTAGCGGAAGCACAGATACGCAGTATTTT	CASSWTSGSTDTQYF	TRBJ2-3	NA	TRBV5-1	TRBD2
TGTGCCAGCAGCGTAGCCCCACCCGGGGAGCTGTTTTTT	CASSVAPPGELFF	TRBJ2-2	NA	TRBV9	NA
TGCGCCAGCACCGGACAGGGGGCGTACGAGCAGTACTTC	CASTGQGAYEQYF	TRBJ2-7	NA	TRBV10-2	TRBD1
TGTGCCAGCAGCGGGGGGACTAGCGGGAGCCGCGAGCAGTACTTC	CASSGGTSGSREQYF	TRBJ2-7	NA	TRBV7-2	TRBD2
TGCGCCAGCAGCCGCATTATGACTAGCGGGAGTTCTTATGAGCAGTTCTTC	CASSRIMTSGSSYEQFF	TRBJ2-1	NA	TRBV4-1	TRBD2
TGTGCCTGGAGTGGGGGCAGGGTAGTCTCCTACGAGCAGTACTTC	CAWSGGRVVSYEQYF	TRBJ2-7	NA	TRBV30	NA
TGTGCCACCAGCAGGGGGGACAACTACGAGCAGTACTTC	CATSRGDNYEQYF	TRBJ2-7	NA	TRBV15	NA
TGTGCCAGCACCCTGGGGGCGGGAGATACCTACGAGCAGTACTTC	CASTLGAGDTYEQYF	TRBJ2-7	NA	TRBV6-1	NA
TGTGCCAGTAGTATGGAGCCGTCCTACAATGAGCAGTTCTTC	CASSMEPSYNEQFF	TRBJ2-1	once	TRBV19	NA
TGTGCCACCAGCAGTGGGGCTAGCGGGAGGGCCGGCGAGCAGTACTTC	CATSSGASGRAGEQYF	TRBJ2-7	NA	TRBV15	TRBD2
TGTGCCAGCAGCCAAGAAGGGGGCGGGAGTGAGAACATTCAGTACTTC	CASSQEGGGSENIQYF	TRBJ2-4	NA	TRBV4-2	NA
TGTGCCAGCAGGGGGGGTCCCTACGAGCAGTACTTC	CASRGGPYEQYF	TRBJ2-7	NA	TRBV2	NA
TGTGCCAGCTCACTTCGGGACAGCCGTTTCACAGATACGCAGTATTTT	CASSLRDSRFTDTQYF	TRBJ2-3	NA	TRBV18	TRBD1
TGTGCCAGCAGCTTAAGAGGAGGGGTCTACAATGAGCAGTTCTTC	CASSLRGGVYNEQFF	TRBJ2-1	NA	TRBV5-8	NA
TGCGCCAGCAGCTTGGTGTCAGCGTACAATGAGCAGTTCTTC	CASSLVSAYNEQFF	TRBJ2-1	NA	TRBV5-1	NA
TGTGCCAGCAGCCCCTACGGAGGGAGCGAAGAGACCCAGTACTTC	CASSPYGGSEETQYF	TRBJ2-5	NA	TRBV7-8	NA
TGTGCCAGCAGCTTGCAGGGGAAGTCCACAGATACGCAGTATTTT	CASSLQGKSTDTQYF	TRBJ2-3	few	TRBV5-8	NA
TGTGCCAGCAGTTTTAGTCAGGTCAATCAGCCCCAGCATTTT	CASSFSQVNQPQHF	TRBJ1-5	NA	TRBV28	NA
TGCGCCAGCAGCATCGTACCGGGACTGGTAAATGAGCAGTTCTTC	CASSIVPGLVNEQFF	TRBJ2-1	few	TRBV5-1	NA
TGTGCCAGCGGGGCATATGAGCAGTTCTTC	CASGAYEQFF	TRBJ2-1	few	TRBV2	NA
TGTGCCAGCATGTCTAGCGGGAGTGGCACCGGGGAGCTGTTTTTT	CASMSSGSGTGELFF	TRBJ2-2	NA	TRBV2	TRBD2
TGTGCCAGCAGCCCCCATAGAGCGGGGACCACCTATGAGCAGTTCTTC	CASSPHRAGTTYEQFF	TRBJ2-1	NA	TRBV7-3	TRBD2
TGTGCCAGCAGCTTGAAGATCACGGCCAGCACAGATACGCAGTATTTT	CASSLKITASTDTQYF	TRBJ2-3	NA	TRBV13	NA
TGTGCCAGCAGCCGGGACAGGAATCCGCTTGGCTACACCTTC	CASSRDRNPLGYTF	TRBJ1-2	NA	TRBV14	TRBD1
TGTGCCAGCAGCGTAGGTGACAGGGGTTACGAGCAGTACTTC	CASSVGDRGYEQYF	TRBJ2-7	many	TRBV9	TRBD1
TGTGCCAGCAGCGTAGGGGGGACTAACCCCACCGGGGAGCTGTTTTTT	CASSVGGTNPTGELFF	TRBJ2-2	NA	TRBV9	TRBD2
TGTGCCAGCTGTCAGGGCAGGGGAGCCTACAATGAGCAGTTCTTC	CASCQGRGAYNEQFF	TRBJ2-1	NA	TRBV27	NA
TGTGCCAGCAGTCTGGGACTACTCAGGGGGCTTGGCAATGAGCAGTTCTTC	CASSLGLLRGLGNEQFF	TRBJ2-1	NA	TRBV28	NA
TGCGCCAGCAGCTTGTTGGTCGTAGGGCACGAGCAGTACTTC	CASSLLVVGHEQYF	TRBJ2-7	once	TRBV5-1	NA
TGTGCCAGCAGCTTACACCAGGGCTATCAGCCCCAGCATTTT	CASSLHQGYQPQHF	TRBJ1-5	NA	TRBV7-2	NA
TGTGCCTGGAGGGACCCGGGACTAGCTGGTGAGACCCAGTACTTC	CAWRDPGLAGETQYF	TRBJ2-5	NA	TRBV30	TRBD2
TGTGCCAGCAGCTTAGGGGACAGTCTCCAAGAGACCCAGTACTTC	CASSLGDSLQETQYF	TRBJ2-5	few	TRBV7-2	TRBD1
TGTGCCTGGAGTGTAAGGAACACCGGGGAGCTGTTTTTT	CAWSVRNTGELFF	TRBJ2-2	once	TRBV30	NA
TGTGCCAGCAGGAAGACAGGGAACACTGAAGCTTTCTTT	CASRKTGNTEAFF	TRBJ1-1	NA	TRBV28	NA
TGTGCCAGCAGCTTAACCAGGGAAGTTACAGATACGCAGTATTTT	CASSLTREVTDTQYF	TRBJ2-3	NA	TRBV7-2	NA
TGTGCCACCAAAGCGGGCAGAGGTCGGGAGACCCAGTACTTC	CATKAGRGRETQYF	TRBJ2-5	NA	TRBV2	NA
TGTGCCAGCAGTTCGCAGTGGCCCCAGCATTTT	CASSSQWPQHF	TRBJ1-5	NA	TRBV6-6	NA
TGTGCCAGCAGTGATAGGGGGCAATACACAGAGACCCAGTACTTC	CASSDRGQYTETQYF	TRBJ2-5	NA	TRBV2	TRBD1
TGTGCCAGCAGGACAAAGGTCGTGTCGGCGGGCCCTTACACCTACGAGCAGTACTTC	CASRTKVVSAGPYTYEQYF	TRBJ2-7	NA	TRBV28	NA
TGCAGCGTCGGGGGACCGGCGGTTGGGGCCAACGTCCTGACTTTC	CSVGGPAVGANVLTF	TRBJ2-6	NA	TRBV29-1	NA
TGTGCCAGCAGCGGACCGGCGGGCACAGATACGCAGTATTTT	CASSGPAGTDTQYF	TRBJ2-3	NA	TRBV5-5	NA
TGTGCCAGCTACCAACGGGACAGCTCCTCTGGGGCCAACGTCCTGACTTTC	CASYQRDSSSGANVLTF	TRBJ2-6	NA	TRBV7-9	TRBD1
TGTGCCAGCAGGGACACCTCGGGGAGCAATCAGCCCCAGCATTTT	CASRDTSGSNQPQHF	TRBJ1-5	NA	TRBV2	NA
TGCAGCGTCGGTGGGACTAGCGGATCCTACGAGCAGTACTTC	CSVGGTSGSYEQYF	TRBJ2-7	NA	TRBV29-1	TRBD2
TGTGCCAGCAGCGCCAGCTATGGCTCCTACGAGCAGTACTTC	CASSASYGSYEQYF	TRBJ2-7	NA	TRBV9	NA
TGCGCCAGCAGCTTAGCCGGGACAGGGGGGGATACGCAGTATTTT	CASSLAGTGGDTQYF	TRBJ2-3	NA	TRBV5-1	TRBD1
TGTGCCTGGAGTGCGGGAGTAGTGGCCCCCCAGTACTTC	CAWSAGVVAPQYF	TRBJ2-5	NA	TRBV30	NA